This note documents a single TCR beta chain sequence. What it binds is unknown. The method was immunoSEQ multiplex PCR; TCRdb's version includes in-frame clones alone and lacks a portion of them. The top ten hold under 4% of the sample, which has hundreds of thousands of clones, 87% seen once. These data originate in a study of Ad26.COV2.S vaccination and SARS-CoV-2 variants. Treatment in this sample: about 20 received Ad26.COV2.S at low or high dose, single or two shots; 5 received placebo; per-sample allocation not given. Repertoires come from day 63 after the first vaccine or placebo injection. An adult aged 18-55 years in Boston served as the donor. The V gene's germline CDR1 is LGHDT and CDR2 YNNKEL (reference sequence). The trim removed 1 base at V and 7 bases at J, leaving 0 bases unmatched. This CDR3 comprises 15 residues. Whole-study results and caveats: Measurements of TCR breadth and depth may have given underestimates of the total T cell responses. Individuals receiving vaccine had higher spike-specific TCR breadth than placebo recipients did.

The chain carries TRBV3-1 (or the pseudogene TRBV3-2) and TRBJ2-1; 14 bases fit TRBD2. Sequenced here: peripheral blood, sampled in a trial of Ad26.COV2.S vaccine versus placebo. The TCR sequence derives from a person aged 18 to 59 who received the Ad26.COV2.S COVID-19 vaccine or a placebo. This CDR3 reads CASSQGTSGRNEQFF. In DNA form, the CDR3 reads TGTGCCAGCAGCCAAGGGACTAGCGGGAGGAATGAGCAGTTCTTC.